This T cell receptor beta chain was identified in a study of T cell responses to AZD1222 COVID-19 vaccine. This clone was counted only a few times. The CDR3 covers 14 residues. V was cut by 5 bases and J by 2 bases, with 10 bases left in between. CDR1 SEHNR and CDR2 FQNEAQ come from the germline V gene (reference sequence). TCRdb's table, derived via immunoSEQ multiplex PCR, lists solely in-frame clones and lacks some. Of under 140,000 clones listed, about 85% are singletons. Sequenced here: peripheral blood, sampled on day 0 of AZD1222 vaccination. This TCR derives from an adult in good health. This chain connects TRBV7-9 to TRBJ1-5; D is possibly TRBD1 (6 bases). The DNA of the CDR3 is TGTGCCAGCAGCCCAGGGGCGGGCAATCAGCCCCAGCATTTT. Its translation is CASSPGAGNQPQHF.